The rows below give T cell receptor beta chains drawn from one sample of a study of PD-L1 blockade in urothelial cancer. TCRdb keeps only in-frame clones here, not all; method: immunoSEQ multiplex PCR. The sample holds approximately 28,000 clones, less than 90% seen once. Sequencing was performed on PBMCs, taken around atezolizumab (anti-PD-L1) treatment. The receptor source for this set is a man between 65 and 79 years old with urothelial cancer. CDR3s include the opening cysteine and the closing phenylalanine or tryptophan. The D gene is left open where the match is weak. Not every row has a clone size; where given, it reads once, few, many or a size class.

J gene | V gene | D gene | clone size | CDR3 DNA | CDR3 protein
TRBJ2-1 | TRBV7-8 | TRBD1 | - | TGTGCCAGCAGTCGAGACAGGGCAACCTACAATGAGCAGTTCTTC | CASSRDRATYNEQFF
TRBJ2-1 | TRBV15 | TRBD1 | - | TGTGCCACCAGCACCCGGACGAGGGGGCTTAATGAGCAGTTCTTC | CATSTRTRGLNEQFF
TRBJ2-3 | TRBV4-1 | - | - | TGCGCCAGCAGCCACCCTGGAGGTACGCAGTATTTT | CASSHPGGTQYF
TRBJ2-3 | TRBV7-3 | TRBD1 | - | TGTGCCAGCAGCTCCAGGGGGTGGCGTACGCAGTATTTT | CASSSRGWRTQYF
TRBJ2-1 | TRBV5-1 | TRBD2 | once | TGCGCCAGCAGCTTGGTTGGACTAGCCTCCGATGAGCAGTTCTTC | CASSLVGLASDEQFF
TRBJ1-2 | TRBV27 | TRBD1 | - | TGTGCCAGCAGTCCTCCGACAGGGGGCTACTATGGCTACACCTTC | CASSPPTGGYYGYTF
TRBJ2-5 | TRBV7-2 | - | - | TGTGCCAGCAGACTAGTTCCCCGGACCCAGTACTTC | CASRLVPRTQYF
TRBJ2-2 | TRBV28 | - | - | TGTGCCAGCAGTTTAGGTGGGTCGAGGACCGGGGAGCTGTTTTTT | CASSLGGSRTGELFF
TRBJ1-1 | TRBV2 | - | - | TGTGCCAGCACGCCGGAGGACACTGAAGCTTTCTTT | CASTPEDTEAFF
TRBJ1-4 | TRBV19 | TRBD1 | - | TGTGCCAGTAGTATCCCAACAGGGGTAAATGAAAAACTGTTTTTT | CASSIPTGVNEKLFF
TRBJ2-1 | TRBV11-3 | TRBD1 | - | TGTGCCAGCAGCTTAGGGGACAGGGTAGGCGATGAGCAGTTCTTC | CASSLGDRVGDEQFF
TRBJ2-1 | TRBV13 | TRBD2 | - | TGTGCCAGCAGCGAACTAGCGGGACCTTACAATGAGCAGTTCTTC | CASSELAGPYNEQFF
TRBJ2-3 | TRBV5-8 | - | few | TGTGCCAGCACCCGGGTTTTGGCAGCGAGCACAGATACGCAGTATTTT | CASTRVLAASTDTQYF
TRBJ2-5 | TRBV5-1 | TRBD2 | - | TGCGCCAGCAGCTCAGGACTAGCGGGGGGGTTTTGGGAGACCCAGTACTTC | CASSSGLAGGFWETQYF
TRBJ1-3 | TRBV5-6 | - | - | TGTGCCAGCAGCTCCACTCGAACAGGGTCTTCTGGAAACACCATATATTTT | CASSSTRTGSSGNTIYF
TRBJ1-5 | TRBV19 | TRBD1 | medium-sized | TGTGCCAGTACCATCGGGACAGCCAGCAATCAGCCCCAGCATTTT | CASTIGTASNQPQHF
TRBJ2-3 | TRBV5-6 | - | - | TGTGCCAGCAGCTTGTTCCTGCGCGGCGGAACAGATACGCAGTATTTT | CASSLFLRGGTDTQYF
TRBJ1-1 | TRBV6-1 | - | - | TGTGCCAGCAGTGACCGGGGGGTAGGGGTCGCCCAAGCTTTCTTT | CASSDRGVGVAQAFF
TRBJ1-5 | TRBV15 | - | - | TGTGCCACCAGCAGAGATACAGAAAGCAATCAGCCCCAGCATTTT | CATSRDTESNQPQHF
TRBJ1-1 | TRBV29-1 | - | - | TGCAGCGTGCTGCGGGGTGAAGCTTTCTTT | CSVLRGEAFF
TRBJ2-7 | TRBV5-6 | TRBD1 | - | TGTGCCAGCAGCGGTACAGGGGACGGGAACTACGAGCAGTACTTC | CASSGTGDGNYEQYF
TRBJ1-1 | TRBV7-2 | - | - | TGTGCCAGCAGCTTACAGTTCATGAACACTGAAGCTTTCTTT | CASSLQFMNTEAFF
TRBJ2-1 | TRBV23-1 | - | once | TGCGCCAGCAGTCGGGGCTCGGGTGAGCAGTTCTTC | CASSRGSGEQFF
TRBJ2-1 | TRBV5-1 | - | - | TGCGCCAGCACCCCCAGGGCTGACTACAATGAGCAGTTCTTC | CASTPRADYNEQFF
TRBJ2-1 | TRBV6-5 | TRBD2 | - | TGTGCCAGCAGATCTCCGGGACTAGGGAACAATGAGCAGTTCTTC | CASRSPGLGNNEQFF
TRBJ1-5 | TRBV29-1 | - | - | TGCAGCGTTGAACCCTCCCCCGGGCAGCCCCAGCATTTT | CSVEPSPGQPQHF
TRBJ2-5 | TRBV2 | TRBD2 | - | TGTGCCAGCAGGGAAGAGCGGGAGTACCAAGAGACCCAGTACTTC | CASREEREYQETQYF
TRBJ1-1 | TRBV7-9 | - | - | TGTGCCAGCAGCTTAGCGGCAGGGTGGACTGAAGCTTTCTTT | CASSLAAGWTEAFF
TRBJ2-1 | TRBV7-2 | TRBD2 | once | TGTGCCAGCAGCTTAAGAGGGGGATCACTAGCGGGGTCCTACAATGAGCAGTTCTTC | CASSLRGGSLAGSYNEQFF
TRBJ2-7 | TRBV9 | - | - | TGTGCCAGCAGCGTCGGAGTCGGCTCCTACGAGCAGTACTTC | CASSVGVGSYEQYF
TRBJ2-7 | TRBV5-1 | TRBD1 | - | TGCGCCAGCAGCAAGCTACAGGGGAACTCGTACGAGCAGTACTTC | CASSKLQGNSYEQYF
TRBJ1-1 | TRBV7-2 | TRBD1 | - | TGTGCCAGCAGCTTCACAGGGGTGGCACAAGCTTTCTTT | CASSFTGVAQAFF
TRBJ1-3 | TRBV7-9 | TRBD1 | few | TGTGCCAGCGGTTGGGACAGGGGGCCTGGAAACACCATATATTTT | CASGWDRGPGNTIYF